These 28 T cell receptor beta chains were all obtained from the same sample, sequenced in a study of response to subunit inactivated influenza vaccine (dated 2018 in TCRdb). Library generation was performed with RT-PCR. The reads were generated on an Illumina HiSeq 2500. TCRdb itself trimmed the public reads at Q25 with fastp, ran MiXCR and retained productive beta chains. Rows merge per CDR3 protein into single entries with the most common DNA and genes. A total of approximately 520,000 distinct CDR3 sequences appear in this sample, 16% of them only once. 3% of the sample belongs to the ten largest clones. Sample: CD4+ T cells sorted from PBMCs, taken less than 30 months after vaccination. The receptors here all came from a man aged 50-75 years who received an inactivated influenza vaccine. Donor details come from another sample of the same person, matched by shared clones.

There are a few counts of this clonotype. The chain links TRBV15 to TRBJ2-1, with 7 bases aligning to TRBD2. Germline CDR1 LNHNV, CDR2 YYDKDF (reference sequence). The CDR3 has 16 amino acids. Unmatched junction bases numbered 7, after V lost 1 base and J lost 4 bases. In DNA, the CDR3 is TGTGCCACCAGCAGAGGCTTGGCTAGCGGTTACAATGAGCAGTTCTTC. It is translated as CATSRGLASGYNEQFF. The full variable domain, its missing parts supplied by reference TRBV15 and TRBJ2-1, is DAMVIQNPRYQVTQFGKPVTLSCSQTLNHNVMYWYQQKSSQAPKLLFHYYDKDFNNEADTPDNFQSRRPNTSFCFLDIRSPGLGDTAMYLCATSRGLASGYNEQFFGPGTRLTVL.

This chain joins TRBV9 and TRBJ2-7, with D tentatively TRBD2 (5 bases). Looked up from germline, CDR1 is SGDLS and CDR2 is YYNGEE. This CDR3 comprises 15 residues. The germline V and J ends were trimmed by 0 bases and 2 bases, with 12 bases remaining between them. The CDR3 spells CASSVAPGKTYEQYF. The CDR3 DNA reads as TGTGCCAGCAGCGTAGCTCCCGGGAAAACCTACGAGCAGTACTTC. Variable domain in full (rest from reference TRBV9 and TRBJ2-7): DSGVTQTPKHLITATGQRVTLRCSPRSGDLSVYWYQQSLDQGLQFLIQYYNGEERAKGNILERFSAQQFPDLHSELNLSSLELGDSALYFCASSVAPGKTYEQYFGPGTRLTVT.

The J gene is TRBJ1-2, the V gene TRBV6-2 or TRBV6-3; TRBD1 might be the D (5 bases). Germline loops: CDR1 MNHEY, CDR2 SVGEGT. This CDR3 is built from 14 residues. V lost 5 bases and J lost 4, with 14 bases in between. Here the CDR3 DNA reads TGTGCCAGCAGTGGATCCGGGACGGGCTATGGCTACACCTTC. It encodes CASSGSGTGYGYTF.

CDR3 DNA sequence: TGCAGTGCTAGACTACTAGCGGGGGGGTCACTTAATGAGCAGTTCTTC. Translated: CSARLLAGGSLNEQFF. The chain recombines TRBV20-1 with TRBJ2-1; TRBD2 aligns across 13 bases. This CDR3 has 16 residues. Germline V gene lookup returns CDR1 DFQATT and CDR2 SNEGSKA (reference sequence). V lost 2 bases to trimming and J lost 7 bases; unmatched junction nucleotides: 8.

This clonotype was observed a few times. The chain is built from TRBV24-1 and TRBJ2-2, with TRBD2 matching over 7 bases. The CDR3 loop spans 16 amino acids. Germline assignment: CDR1 KGHDR and CDR2 SFDVKD. With V trimmed by 0 bases and J by 5 bases, 5 bases remained unmatched. The CDR3 region is CATSDLHGEGTGELFF. CDR3 DNA: TGTGCCACCAGTGATTTGCACGGGGAGGGAACCGGGGAGCTGTTTTTT.

The chain uses TRBV7-2 and TRBJ2-2; TRBD2 matches 11 bases. V dropped 6 bases and J dropped 5; count of bases not matched to a gene: 8. From germline, CDR1 is SGHTA and CDR2 FQGNSA. The CDR3 runs 16 residues. CDR3: CASRTTSGSGTGELFF. The CDR3 DNA follows: TGTGCCAGCAGGACTACTAGCGGGAGTGGGACCGGGGAGCTGTTTTTT.

The rearrangement uses TRBV10-3 and TRBJ2-7, with D possibly TRBD2 on 6 matching bases. This CDR3 is built from 14 residues. Germline lookup yields CDR1 ENHRY and CDR2 SYGVKD. Deletions cut 7 bases from V and 5 bases from J, with 18 bases between. The CDR3 sequence: CAINVGGLSHEQYF. CDR3 bases: TGTGCCATCAACGTAGGAGGGCTTAGCCACGAGCAGTACTTC.

The J gene is TRBJ1-4, the V gene TRBV9, with TRBD1 as a possible D gene (5 bases). V lost 4 bases, J lost 7 bases, and 17 bases lay in between. The CDR3 extends over 15 amino acids. Germline values: CDR1 SGDLS, CDR2 YYNGEE. For the CDR3, the DNA is TGTGCCAGCAGCCCGGGCCTCGAAAGGGGTGAAAAACTGTTTTTT. Translation: CASSPGLERGEKLFF.

This chain uses TRBV27 with TRBJ2-3; D could derive from TRBD1 or TRBD2 (5 bases each). V was shortened by 6 bases and J by 0 bases, with 19 bases between the two germline ends. The germline CDR1 and CDR2 sequences are MNHEY and SMNVEV (reference sequence). The CDR3 covers 17 residues. The chain's CDR3 is CASRRDRWDSSTDTQYF. The CDR3 DNA is TGTGCCAGCAGAAGGGACCGCTGGGATTCTAGCACAGATACGCAGTATTTT.

This clonotype was seen a handful of times. The V gene is TRBV20-1, the J gene TRBJ2-1; D uncertain. The V and J ends lost 1 base and 1 base respectively, with 5 bases between them. The CDR3 is made up of 13 amino acids. Germline CDR1 and CDR2: DFQATT and SNEGSKA (reference sequence). CDR3 nucleotide sequence: TGCAGTGCTAGAGTTAGATCCTACAATGAGCAGTTCTTC. Encoded protein: CSARVRSYNEQFF.

This chain joins TRBV5-1 and TRBJ2-7; D is possibly TRBD2 (6 bases). Germline V gene data show CDR1 as SGHRS and CDR2 as YFSETQ. The CDR3 length is 14 residues. V was pared by 0 bases and J by 2 bases, with 9 bases between. The CDR3 DNA sequence: TGCGCCAGCAGCTTGGCCGCGGGAACCTACGAGCAGTACTTC. The encoded protein is CASSLAAGTYEQYF.

The chain combines TRBV12-3 or TRBV12-4 with TRBJ2-2; D gene ambiguous. This CDR3 region has 13 residues. Trimming removed 5 bases at V and 4 bases at J, with 8 bases between. The CDR3 loop reads CASSAAGTGELFF. CDR3 coding DNA: TGTGCCAGCAGTGCGGCCGGCACCGGGGAGCTGTTTTTT.

This clonotype has a count of ten or more. This chain links TRBV5-1 with TRBJ2-1; D could derive from TRBD1 or TRBD2 (5 bases each). The germline V gene encodes CDR1 SGHRS and CDR2 YFSETQ. This CDR3 has 12 amino acids. V was pared by 0 bases and J by 9 bases, with 7 bases between. The CDR3, as DNA: TGCGCCAGCAGCTTGGAGAGGGGTGAGCAGTTCTTC. Translated, it gives CASSLERGEQFF. Complete variable domain (other parts from reference TRBV5-1 and TRBJ2-1): KAGVTQTPRYLIKTRGQQVTLSCSPISGHRSVSWYQQTPGQGLQFLFEYFSETQRNKGNFPGRFSGRQFSNSRSEMNVSTLELGDSALYLCASSLERGEQFFGPGTRLTVL.

In this sample, this clonotype turned up a few times. V and J are TRBV5-1 and TRBJ1-1; no firm D call. The CDR3 loop spans 15 amino acids. In germline, CDR1 is SGHRS, CDR2 YFSETQ. Trimming removed 3 bases at V and 2 bases at J, with 14 bases between. The chain's CDR3 is CASSSQVVGNTEAFF. The CDR3 DNA is TGCGCCAGCAGCTCCCAGGTGGTGGGTAACACTGAAGCTTTCTTT. Full variable domain (missing parts from reference TRBV5-1 and TRBJ1-1): KAGVTQTPRYLIKTRGQQVTLSCSPISGHRSVSWYQQTPGQGLQFLFEYFSETQRNKGNFPGRFSGRQFSNSRSEMNVSTLELGDSALYLCASSSQVVGNTEAFFGQGTRLTVV.

This clonotype showed up just a few times. This chain links TRBV24-1 with TRBJ2-5; 7 nucleotides align to TRBD1. The V and J ends lost 4 bases and 1 base, in that order; junction bases with no gene match: 8. Looked up from germline, CDR1 is KGHDR and CDR2 is SFDVKD. CDR3 length equals 16 residues. CDR3 protein: CATSDALTGSQETQYF. Here the CDR3 DNA reads TGTGCCACCAGTGACGCTCTGACAGGGTCCCAAGAGACCCAGTACTTC.

The chain is built from TRBV12-3 or TRBV12-4 and TRBJ2-5, with a weak D call TRBD1 (6 bases). This CDR3 region has 14 residues. Trimming removed 5 bases from V and 3 bases from J, with 13 bases in between. The CDR3 here is CASSPGGSKETQYF. In DNA form, the CDR3 reads TGTGCCAGCAGTCCTGGGGGCTCAAAAGAGACCCAGTACTTC.

This clonotype was found a few times. The rearrangement uses TRBV6-2 or TRBV6-3 and TRBJ1-5, with D perhaps TRBD1 (5 bases). Germline CDR1 reads MNHEY; CDR2 reads SVGEGT. V lost 1 base, J lost 0 bases, and 13 bases lay in between. The CDR3 length is 17 residues. The CDR3 here is CASSYLGVGASNQPQHF. The DNA of the CDR3 is TGTGCCAGCAGTTACTTAGGGGTTGGGGCTAGCAATCAGCCCCAGCATTTT.

This clonotype was counted only a few times. The chain joins TRBV6-2 or TRBV6-3 to TRBJ2-1; tentatively, D is TRBD2 (6 bases). CDR1 and CDR2 (germline): MNHEY, SVGEGT. Trimming cost V 5 bases and J 9 bases, with 17 bases left between them. This CDR3 is 14 amino acids long. The CDR3 is CASSPWRGQGEQFF. The CDR3, as DNA: TGTGCCAGCAGTCCCTGGAGGGGTCAGGGTGAGCAGTTCTTC.

Only a few counts were recorded for this clonotype. The J gene is TRBJ1-5, the V gene TRBV9; no reliable D call. Between the trimmed V and J ends, which lost 0 bases and 2 bases, there was a span of 9 bases. The CDR3 covers 15 residues. Looked up from germline, CDR1 is SGDLS and CDR2 is YYNGEE. CDR3 region: CASSVDPGRNQPQHF. The CDR3 DNA follows: TGTGCCAGCAGCGTAGATCCTGGACGCAATCAGCCCCAGCATTTT.

Ten or more counts support this clonotype. This chain links TRBV4-3 with TRBJ2-1; 7 bases align to TRBD1. V lost 3 bases and J lost 0; bases outside the gene matches: 8. CDR3 length equals 17 residues. Germline loops: CDR1 LGHNA, CDR2 YSLEER. The DNA for the CDR3 is TGCGCCAGCAGCCAGGGTCCCGGGACAGACTCCTACAATGAGCAGTTCTTC. It yields the protein CASSQGPGTDSYNEQFF.

CDR3 in amino acids: CAISELGGQETQYF. CDR3 in DNA: TGTGCCATCAGTGAGCTAGGGGGCCAAGAGACCCAGTACTTC. The rearrangement joins TRBV10-3 to TRBJ2-5, with D possibly matching TRBD1 (6 bases). The CDR3 has 14 amino acids. V shed 2 bases and J shed 1 base, with 8 bases lying between them. Germline V gives CDR1 ENHRY, CDR2 SYGVKD.

This clonotype was found a few times. The chain couples TRBV4-3 to TRBJ2-7; TRBD2 matches 9 bases. V dropped 0 bases and J dropped 4; count of bases not matched to a gene: 13. Germline CDR1 reads LGHNA; CDR2 reads YSLEER. This CDR3 is built from 18 residues. CDR3 loop: CASSQEVMPASGEYEQYF. The CDR3 DNA sequence: TGCGCCAGCAGCCAAGAAGTCATGCCGGCTAGCGGGGAATACGAGCAGTACTTC.

This clonotype was seen only a few times. V is TRBV6-1 and J is TRBJ2-2; TRBD2 is a possible D gene (5 bases). The V and J ends lost 4 bases and 7 bases respectively, with 13 bases between them. The CDR3 is 14 residues long. Germline CDR1 MNHNS, CDR2 SASEGT. DNA for the CDR3: TGTGCCAGCAGTGGGAGGCAGGCGGTCGGGGAGCTGTTTTTT. The encoded protein is CASSGRQAVGELFF.

In its sample, this clonotype was seen many times. Germline and junction disagree at one end, which may indicate a read error. This chain uses TRBV5-1 with TRBJ2-5; the D is unclear. The CDR3 length is 12 residues. Per the germline V gene, CDR1 is SGHRS and CDR2 is YFSETQ. This CDR3 reads CASSLGQETQYF. DNA for the CDR3: TGTGCCAGCAGCTTGGGGCAAGAGACCCAGTACTTC.

V and J are TRBV20-1 and TRBJ1-6; TRBD1 agrees at 10 bases. V lost 6 bases and J lost 8; bases outside the gene matches: 7. CDR1 DFQATT and CDR2 SNEGSKA come from the germline V gene (reference sequence). The CDR3 covers 14 residues. CDR3 bases: TGCAGTGCCTCCCCGGGACAGGGGTATTCACCCCTCCACTTT. Amino acids: CSASPGQGYSPLHF.

The chain recombines TRBV20-1 with TRBJ2-5; D remains ambiguous. Germline CDR1 DFQATT, CDR2 SNEGSKA (reference sequence). V gave up 0 bases and J gave up 2 bases, with 10 bases separating them. This CDR3 region has 14 residues. The CDR3 DNA reads as TGCAGTGCTAGAGATCGGCGGTTACAAGAGACCCAGTACTTC. It encodes CSARDRRLQETQYF.

The chain carries TRBV20-1 and TRBJ1-4; D ambiguous. Germline loops: CDR1 DFQATT, CDR2 SNEGSKA (reference sequence). The CDR3 loop spans 15 amino acids. The ends were cut back, 0 bases at V and 8 bases at J, with 16 bases in the middle. CDR3 DNA: TGCAGTGCTAGAGATCTCGGAGACGTGGGGGAAAAACTGTTTTTT. Its translation: CSARDLGDVGEKLFF.

CDR3 amino acids: CASSPTIADTQYF. The CDR3, as DNA: TGTGCCAGCAGCCCGACTATTGCAGATACGCAGTATTTT. The chain couples TRBV3-1 to TRBJ2-3, with D possibly TRBD2 on 5 matching bases. V was shortened by 4 bases and J by 4 bases, with 9 bases between the two germline ends. In germline, CDR1 is LGHDT, CDR2 YNNKEL (reference sequence). The CDR3 is made up of 13 amino acids.